This passage covers 3 T cell receptor beta chains from one sample sequenced in a study of spatial heterogeneity in lung cancer. The time point: sample taken at primary tumor resection. TCRdb fed the 5' RACE reads into MiXCR, producing one record per CDR3 protein. The sample gives some 8,600 distinct CDR3 sequences, about 4.2% of which show up once; approximately 29% is in the top ten. Source: PBMCs, taken at surgery. These receptors were collected from a male donor with early-stage non-small cell lung cancer.

The chain has TRBV25-1 and TRBJ2-2, with 8 bases aligning to TRBD1. V lost 6 bases to trimming and J lost 5 bases; unmatched junction nucleotides: 5. In germline, CDR1 is MGHDK, CDR2 SYGVNS. This CDR3 comprises 14 residues. The CDR3 loop is CASRVQGATGELFF. CDR3 in DNA: TGTGCCAGCAGAGTCCAGGGGGCGACCGGGGAGCTGTTTTTT.

This clonotype is judged medium-sized (0.01 to 0.1%). The chain has TRBV5-1 and TRBJ2-7, with TRBD1 matching 8 bases. The CDR3 is made up of 14 amino acids. Germline V gene sequence: CDR1 SGHRS, CDR2 YFSETQ. The junction had 8 bases not matched to a gene; V was cut back by 4 bases and J by 5 bases. The CDR3, as DNA: TGCGCCAGCAGCCTGGGACAGGCCTACGACGAGCAGTACTTC. This gives the protein CASSLGQAYDEQYF.

This clonotype was counted ten times or more. This sequence joins TRBV3-1 and TRBJ2-5, with no clear D. CDR1 LGHDT and CDR2 YNNKEL come from the germline V gene (reference sequence). The CDR3 is 13 amino acids. V shed 1 base and J shed 5 bases, with 8 bases lying between them. The CDR3 loop is CASSQGPPETQYF. CDR3 nucleotides: TGTGCCAGCAGCCAAGGACCCCCCGAGACCCAGTACTTC.